This T cell receptor (beta chain) was identified during a study of molecular identifiers for immune sequencing clone quantification. V gave up 1 base and J gave up 6 bases; unmatched junction bases: 7. Germline V gene lookup returns CDR1 SQVTM and CDR2 ANQGSEA. CDR3 size: 14 residues. TCRdb ran MiXCR on the PCR reads and lists one entry per CDR3 protein. The profile shows more than 550,000 distinct CDR3 sequences, about 25% of them singletons. This clonotype was recorded at least ten times. The sequence was obtained from a human donor in good health. Some libraries in this study had Jurkat cell RNA spiked in. Material: naive CD8+ T cells from blood, with Jurkat cell RNA spiked in. Subset: FACS-sorted CD8+CD4-CCR7+CD45RA+ naive T cells. The V and J genes are TRBV29-1 and TRBJ2-3, with 7 bases lining up with TRBD1. CDR3 sequence reads: CSVEGQGVVDTQYF. The CDR3 nucleotides are TGCAGCGTTGAAGGCCAGGGGGTGGTGGATACGCAGTATTTT.